The entry that follows covers one T cell receptor (beta chain) sequence. Sequencing used immunoSEQ multiplex PCR; TCRdb keeps in-frame clones, though not all of them. The data contain about 990,000 clones, approximately 80% of them seen just once; the ten biggest clones take up 0.5% to 0.65%. The sample belongs to a study of shared clonotypes between healthy human individuals. Across the whole study: CD8 memory received one plate per donor, CD8 naive two, CD4 memory three and CD4 naive three.

The CDR3 spans 15 residues. Germline V gives CDR1 MNHEY, CDR2 SVGAGI. V gave up 5 bases and J gave up 5 bases; unmatched junction bases: 11. Sequenced: memory CD4+ T cells from PBMCs. The sample's subset: CD45RA-negative fraction. The chain has TRBV6-5 and TRBJ1-1, with 7 nucleotides matching TRBD1. The TCR comes from a man aged 18 to 29 in good health. Some clones in this sample may be carry-over from other donors' samples. The CDR3 DNA sequence: TGTGCCAGCAGTCGGATCGCAGGGGGGTTAACTGAAGCTTTCTTT. Its translation is CASSRIAGGLTEAFF.